This T cell receptor beta chain emerged from a study of blood T cells in healthy people across ages. Primed by a sample-barcoded 5' primer and a J-beta primer mix, a second PCR proceeded for 7 to 11 cycles. TCRdb passed the 5' RACE reads through MiXCR, listing each CDR3 protein once. The sample lists 750,000 to 950,000 distinct CDR3 sequences; approximately 32% were seen once. This clonotype appeared a few times. Germline and junction disagree at one end, which may indicate a read error. Germline V lookup: CDR1 SGHTA, CDR2 FQGNSA. CDR3 length: 15 amino acids. Each sample used at least 6 million PBMCs. These data are also associated with another study on T cells of mothers and their children. As that study records: All extracted RNA went into cDNA synthesis, approximately 1.4 ug per 15 ul.

This sequence was found in a woman between 40 and 55 years old in good health. The rearrangement links TRBV7-2 to TRBJ2-3; perhaps TRBD2 as D (5 bases). The source material was blood. In DNA form, the CDR3 reads TGTGCCCGCAGCTTACGAGGGATTAGCACAGATACGCAGTATTTT. Encoded protein: CARSLRGISTDTQYF.